This TCR beta chain was sequenced for a study of blood T cell repertoires in COVID-19. Turning to the study itself: The United States, Italy and Spain supplied acute and convalescent COVID-19 samples. From T cells, B-cell-depleted T cells, or PBMCs came the material, which was cDNA or gDNA.

The data were produced by immunoSEQ multiplex PCR, yet TCRdb's version contains in-frame clones alone and is incomplete. In the table there are about 350,000 clones, roughly nine tenths of which are singletons. Trimming cost V 6 bases and J 4 bases, with 10 bases left between them. The CDR3 contains 13 residues. The germline V gene has CDR1 MDHEN and CDR2 SYDVKM. This sequence was found in a woman aged 55 to 70 with COVID-19, enrolled during active disease. Sequencing input: peripheral blood. V usage is TRBV28 and J usage is TRBJ1-5, with D possibly matching TRBD1 (5 bases). For the CDR3, the DNA is TGTGCCAGCAGAGGACACCTAAATCAGCCCCAGCATTTT. It is translated as CASRGHLNQPQHF.